This entry features one T cell receptor beta chain sequence. Antigen unknown. A TCRbeta library incorporating unique molecular identifiers was prepared. One entry per CDR3 protein results from TCRdb running MiXCR on the PCR reads. The profile covers 350,000 to 500,000 distinct CDR3 sequences, with 43% appearing a single time and approximately 25% taken by the ten largest. This sample was taken from a study of T-cell reconstitution after alpha-beta-depleted transplantation in children. Findings and limits, study-wide: The origin of alpha-beta T cells about two months after transplant was reportedly several hundred expanded graft clones.

CDR1 and CDR2 from the germline V gene are MGHRA and YSYEKL. The CDR3 has 13 amino acids. V was clipped by 1 base and J by 7 bases, with 7 bases between them. The TCR comes from a girl aged 2 to 10 with aplastic anemia, due to receive a stem cell transplant. Here the sequenced sample was PBMCs, taken before TCRalphabeta/CD19-depleted stem cell transplant. The chain is built from TRBV4-1 and TRBJ2-2; no clear D gene. In DNA form, the CDR3 reads TGCGCCAGCAGCCAAGTTAAGTACGGGGAGCTGTTTTTT. As protein: CASSQVKYGELFF.